This entry lists 14 T cell receptor beta chains sequenced from one sample in a study of T cell responses to AZD1222 COVID-19 vaccine. This table comes from immunoSEQ multiplex PCR, and its TCRdb copy is limited to in-frame clones, with some not included. The sample comprises 100,000 to 150,000 clones, roughly 93% of which are singletons, and 0.9% to 1.2% rests with the top ten. Here the sequenced sample was peripheral blood, taken 28 days after the second AZD1222 dose. Receptors originate from an adult who received the AZD1222 COVID-19 vaccine.

This clone was detected once. The chain uses TRBV6-5 and TRBJ2-1; D perhaps matches TRBD1 (6 bases). The CDR3 length is 15 residues. The V end was cut by 6 bases, the J end by 5 bases, with 17 bases between. Germline V gives CDR1 MNHEY, CDR2 SVGAGI. CDR3 sequence: CASRDTGHLHNEQFF. DNA for the CDR3: TGTGCCAGCAGGGACACAGGGCACCTTCACAATGAGCAGTTCTTC.

In its sample, this clone was seen a few times. The gene calls are TRBV5-1 and TRBJ1-2; D may be TRBD1 (6 bases). The germline CDR1 and CDR2 sequences are SGHRS and YFSETQ. Trimming pared 0 bases from V and 7 bases from J, leaving 10 bases between. CDR3 length: 13 residues. The CDR3 loop reads CASSLAQGSGYTF. CDR3 in DNA: TGCGCCAGCAGCTTGGCCCAGGGGTCTGGCTACACCTTC.

The genes are TRBV29-1 and TRBJ1-2, with D tentatively TRBD1 (5 bases). Trimming pared 4 bases from V and 5 bases from J, leaving 11 bases between. The CDR3 has 12 residues. Germline CDR1 reads SQVTM; CDR2 reads ANQGSEA. As DNA, the CDR3 is TGCAGCGTTGTGAGGGGTAATTATGGCTACACCTTC. This translates into CSVVRGNYGYTF.

This clone was detected a few times. The chain joins TRBV29-1 to TRBJ1-2; D ambiguous. The CDR3 has 12 residues. From germline, CDR1 is SQVTM and CDR2 ANQGSEA. V was clipped by 6 bases and J by 1 base, with 9 bases between them. The CDR3 spells CSVLPDNYGYTF. The CDR3 nucleotides are TGCAGCGTCCTCCCCGATAACTATGGCTACACCTTC.

This clone rates as medium-sized. This chain uses TRBV11-2 with TRBJ2-7; 12 nucleotides agree with TRBD2. V lost 6 bases, J lost 5 bases, and 5 bases stayed unmatched. CDR3 length: 14 residues. Germline assignment: CDR1 SGHAT and CDR2 FQNNGV. The DNA of the CDR3 is TGTGCCAGCAGGGTAGGACTAGCGGGGCACGAGCAGTACTTC. Translated: CASRVGLAGHEQYF.

V and J are TRBV11-2 and TRBJ2-3; unclear D gene. The length of the CDR3 is 14 residues. The V end was cut by 3 bases, the J end by 6 bases, with 13 bases between. Germline V gene lookup returns CDR1 SGHAT and CDR2 FQNNGV. The CDR3 nucleotides are TGTGCCAGCAGCTTTTTACACCTCTACGATACGCAGTATTTT. Amino acid sequence: CASSFLHLYDTQYF.

The chain is built from TRBV4-1 and TRBJ1-5, with D unclear. The CDR3 extends over 16 amino acids. The germline gives CDR1 MGHRA, CDR2 YSYEKL. V was clipped by 1 base and J by 0 bases, with 10 bases between them. As DNA, the CDR3 is TGCGCCAGCAGCCAAGCCCAAAGTTATAGCAATCAGCCCCAGCATTTT. Translated, it gives CASSQAQSYSNQPQHF.

The V gene is TRBV28, the J gene TRBJ2-7; D possibly corresponds to TRBD2 (6 bases). The CDR3 has 17 residues. The V end lost 6 bases, the J end lost 1 base, and 22 bases lay between the germline ends. Germline V gene sequence: CDR1 MDHEN, CDR2 SYDVKM. CDR3 nucleotide sequence: TGTGCCAGCAGCGGATATTACATGGGACTGATTTCCTACGAGCAGTACTTC. This translates into CASSGYYMGLISYEQYF.

The chain is built from TRBV7-9 and TRBJ2-3; no clear D. The germline V and J ends were trimmed by 1 base and 6 bases, with 17 bases remaining between them. The CDR3 covers 16 residues. Germline CDR1 and CDR2: SEHNR and FQNEAQ (reference sequence). The chain's CDR3 is CASSLVSTLTADTQYF. In DNA, the CDR3 is TGTGCCAGCAGCTTAGTTTCTACCCTCACTGCGGATACGCAGTATTTT.

V and J are TRBV18 and TRBJ1-2, with TRBD1 matching 7 bases. Looked up from germline, CDR1 is KGHSH and CDR2 is LQKENI. The CDR3 covers 14 residues. V was clipped by 4 bases and J by 5 bases; unmatched bases: 7. This chain's CDR3 is CASSQGTEPYGYTF. CDR3 in DNA: TGTGCCAGCTCACAGGGGACAGAGCCATATGGCTACACCTTC.

The V gene is TRBV30, the J gene TRBJ1-3; TRBD1 aligns across 7 bases. CDR1 is GTSNPN and CDR2 is SVGIG in the germline V gene (reference sequence). V lost 0 bases and J lost 2; bases outside the gene matches: 4. CDR3 size: 15 residues. The CDR3 DNA sequence: TGTGCCTGGAGTGTACGGAGGGGGCCTGGAAACACCATATATTTT. This translates into CAWSVRRGPGNTIYF.

The chain combines TRBV19 with TRBJ1-2; tentatively, D is TRBD1 (6 bases). This CDR3 is 14 amino acids long. Germline assignment: CDR1 LNHDA and CDR2 SQIVND (reference sequence). V was clipped by 4 bases and J by 4 bases, with 13 bases between them. This CDR3 is CASSSAPDSYGYTF. CDR3 nucleotide sequence: TGTGCCAGTAGTAGCGCCCCGGACAGCTATGGCTACACCTTC.

This chain connects TRBV10-3 to TRBJ2-1, with D hard to call. CDR1 and CDR2 from the germline V gene are ENHRY and SYGVKD. Trimming took off 2 bases at V and 0 bases at J, with 8 bases between the two ends. CDR3 length: 15 amino acids. CDR3 region: CAISESLSSYNEQFF. The CDR3 nucleotides read TGTGCCATCAGTGAGAGTCTAAGCTCCTACAATGAGCAGTTCTTC.

V is TRBV6-5 and J is TRBJ1-2; tentatively, D is TRBD1 (6 bases). The V end lost 8 bases, the J end lost 4 bases, and 17 bases lay between the germline ends. The CDR3 length is 14 residues. In germline, CDR1 is MNHEY, CDR2 SVGAGI. The CDR3 loop reads CASSSRGGLYGYTF. The CDR3 DNA reads TGTGCCAGCTCCTCAAGGGGGGGGCTCTATGGCTACACCTTC.